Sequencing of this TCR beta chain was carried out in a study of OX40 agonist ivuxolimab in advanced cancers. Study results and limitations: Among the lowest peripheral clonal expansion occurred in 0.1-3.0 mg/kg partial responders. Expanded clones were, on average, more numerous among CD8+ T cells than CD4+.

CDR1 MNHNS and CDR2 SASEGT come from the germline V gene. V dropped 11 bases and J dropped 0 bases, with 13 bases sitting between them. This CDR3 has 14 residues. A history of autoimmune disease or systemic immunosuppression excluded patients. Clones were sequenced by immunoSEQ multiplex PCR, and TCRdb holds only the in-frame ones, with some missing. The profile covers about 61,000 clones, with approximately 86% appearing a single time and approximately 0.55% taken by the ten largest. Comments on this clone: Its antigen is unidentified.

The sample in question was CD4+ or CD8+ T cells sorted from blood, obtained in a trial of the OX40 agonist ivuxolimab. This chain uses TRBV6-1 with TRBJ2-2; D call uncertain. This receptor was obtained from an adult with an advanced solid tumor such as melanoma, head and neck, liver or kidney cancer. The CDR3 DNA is TGTGCCGGTCAACAACCCCCGAACACCGGGGAGCTGTTTTTT. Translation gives CAGQQPPNTGELFF.